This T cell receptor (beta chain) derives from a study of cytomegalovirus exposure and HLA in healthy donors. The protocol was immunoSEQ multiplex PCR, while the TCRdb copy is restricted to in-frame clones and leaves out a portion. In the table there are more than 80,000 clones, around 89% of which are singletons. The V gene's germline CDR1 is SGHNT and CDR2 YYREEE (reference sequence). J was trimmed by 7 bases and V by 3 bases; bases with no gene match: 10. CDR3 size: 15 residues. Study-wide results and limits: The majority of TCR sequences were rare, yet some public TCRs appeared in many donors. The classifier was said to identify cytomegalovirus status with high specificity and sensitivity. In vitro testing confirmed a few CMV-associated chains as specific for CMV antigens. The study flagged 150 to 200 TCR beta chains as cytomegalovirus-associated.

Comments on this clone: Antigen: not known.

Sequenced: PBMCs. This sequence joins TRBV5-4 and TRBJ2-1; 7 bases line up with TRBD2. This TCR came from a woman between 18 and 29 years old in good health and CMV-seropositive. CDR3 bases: TGTGCCAGCAGCTCGAGGTGGGGGGGGTCAAATGAGCAGTTCTTC. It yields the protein CASSSRWGGSNEQFF. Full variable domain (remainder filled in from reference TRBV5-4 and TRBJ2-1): ETGVTQSPTHLIKTRGQQVTLRCSSQSGHNTVSWYQQALGQGPQFIFQYYREEENGRGNFPPRFSGLQFPNYSSELNVNALELDDSALYLCASSSRWGGSNEQFFGPGTRLTVL.